This is a list of T cell receptor beta chains from one sample in a study of blood T cell repertoires in COVID-19. Repertoires were generated with immunoSEQ multiplex PCR, while TCRdb's copy carries only in-frame clones and drops some. This sample carries about 120,000 clones, about four fifths of them seen once, and the ten largest clones take approximately 3.6%. The material sequenced was PBMCs or T cells enriched from blood (not recorded which). Receptors originate from a woman in her 30s who had recovered from COVID-19. CDR3s include the opening cysteine and the closing phenylalanine or tryptophan. A D gene is named only where the DNA matches it firmly. Only some rows state a clone size, as once, few, many or a class for expanded clones.

clone_size j_call d_call v_call cdr3_aa cdr3_nt
NA TRBJ2-1 NA TRBV24-1 CATSDLYGTLRDEQFF TGTGCCACCAGTGATTTATACGGAACTTTGAGGGATGAGCAGTTCTTC
NA TRBJ2-1 NA TRBV7-2 CASSNRQLAQKQFF TGTGCCAGCAGCAACCGACAACTGGCCCAAAAGCAGTTCTTC
NA TRBJ2-7 TRBD1 TRBV28 CASSLGQVYEQYF TGTGCCAGCAGCCTCGGACAGGTTTACGAGCAGTACTTC
once TRBJ1-2 TRBD1 TRBV28 CASSHGQGTGGYTF TGTGCCAGCAGTCACGGACAGGGGACGGGTGGCTACACCTTC
NA TRBJ2-5 NA TRBV10-3 CATAKGFGETQYF TGTGCCACGGCAAAGGGGTTCGGCGAGACCCAGTACTTC
NA TRBJ1-1 TRBD1 TRBV30 CAYKEQGTRNTEAFF TGTGCCTACAAGGAACAGGGGACGCGTAACACTGAAGCTTTCTTT
once TRBJ2-3 NA TRBV30 CAWSVRLADTQYF TGTGCCTGGAGTGTACGGTTGGCAGATACGCAGTATTTT
NA TRBJ2-7 NA TRBV15 CATSRDWAGMSEQYF TGTGCCACCAGCAGAGATTGGGCAGGGATGAGCGAGCAGTACTTC
NA TRBJ2-1 NA TRBV5-4 CASSLSPLEFHEQFF TGTGCCAGCAGCTTGAGTCCCCTCGAGTTCCATGAGCAGTTCTTC
NA TRBJ1-2 TRBD1 TRBV28 CASSPRTGAGYTF TGTGCCAGCAGTCCAAGGACAGGGGCCGGCTACACCTTC
NA TRBJ2-7 NA TRBV4-3 CASSQASQGEQYF TGCGCCAGCAGCCAAGCTTCCCAGGGCGAGCAGTACTTC
NA TRBJ2-5 NA TRBV28 CASTPGWGKQETQYF TGTGCCAGCACCCCGGGGTGGGGTAAACAAGAGACCCAGTACTTC
NA TRBJ1-5 NA TRBV5-1 CASSLGGGNQPQHF TGCGCCAGCAGCTTGGGCGGAGGGAATCAGCCCCAGCATTTT
NA TRBJ2-1 NA TRBV18 CASSPRTPTGEQFF TGTGCCAGCTCACCCAGGACTCCTACGGGCGAGCAGTTCTTC
NA TRBJ2-7 NA TRBV19 CASSIDRSSAYEQYF TGTGCCAGTAGTATAGATCGCAGTAGCGCCTACGAGCAGTACTTC
few TRBJ2-6 NA TRBV4-3 CASSQDSSSGANVLTF TGCGCCAGCAGCCAAGATAGTAGCTCTGGGGCCAACGTCCTGACTTTC
few TRBJ2-7 NA TRBV6-2/TRBV6-3 CASSTLTYRAGSYEQYF TGTGCCAGCAGTACCCTTACGTACAGGGCCGGGTCCTACGAGCAGTACTTC
once TRBJ1-4 NA TRBV12-3/TRBV12-4 CASRAAGREKLFF TGTGCCAGCAGGGCGGCAGGGAGGGAAAAACTGTTTTTT
NA TRBJ1-2 NA TRBV5-1 CASSLGQTSYGYTF TGCGCCAGCAGCTTAGGACAGACCTCCTATGGCTACACCTTC
NA TRBJ1-5 NA TRBV19 CASSTQPGSNQPQHF TGTGCCAGTAGTACCCAGCCAGGGAGCAATCAGCCCCAGCATTTT
NA TRBJ2-1 TRBD2 TRBV7-2 CASSLRLAGVYNEQFF TGTGCCAGCAGCCTGAGACTAGCGGGGGTCTACAATGAGCAGTTCTTC
NA TRBJ1-1 NA TRBV2 CASSEIAGKAFF TGTGCCAGCAGTGAAATCGCAGGCAAGGCTTTCTTT
NA TRBJ1-6 TRBD1 TRBV5-1 CASSLAGTGSGSPLHF TGCGCCAGCAGCTTGGCCGGGACAGGCTCAGGGTCACCCCTCCACTTT
NA TRBJ1-1 NA TRBV7-2 CASSSFPRGTNTEAFF TGTGCCAGCAGCTCATTCCCCAGGGGTACAAACACTGAAGCTTTCTTT
NA TRBJ2-7 TRBD2 TRBV5-1 CASSLYPITSGAGEQYF TGCGCCAGCAGCTTATATCCCATAACTAGCGGGGCGGGGGAGCAGTACTTC
NA TRBJ2-3 NA TRBV18 CASSLGTVSTDTQYF TGTGCCAGCTCACTAGGGACTGTTAGCACAGATACGCAGTATTTT
NA TRBJ1-1 NA TRBV3-1/TRBV3-2 CASSQDGRGWWGIEGLNTEAFF TGTGCCAGCAGCCAAGATGGTCGAGGTTGGTGGGGAATCGAGGGATTGAACACTGAAGCTTTCTTT
once TRBJ2-7 NA TRBV28 CASKAHLYEQYF TGTGCCAGCAAAGCGCACCTCTACGAGCAGTACTTC
NA TRBJ2-2 TRBD1 TRBV3-1/TRBV3-2 CASSPTGVNTGELFF TGTGCCAGCAGCCCGACAGGGGTCAACACCGGGGAGCTGTTTTTT
NA TRBJ2-3 NA TRBV30 CAWEAGYTDTQYF TGTGCCTGGGAAGCGGGCTACACAGATACGCAGTATTTT
NA TRBJ2-7 TRBD2 TRBV7-3 CASSEGLAGINEQYF TGTGCCAGCAGCGAGGGACTAGCGGGAATCAACGAGCAGTACTTC
NA TRBJ2-3 NA TRBV10-3 CAISGPQGRFYTDTQYF TGTGCCATCAGTGGCCCCCAGGGGAGATTTTACACAGATACGCAGTATTTT
NA TRBJ1-5 NA TRBV12-3/TRBV12-4 CASSLQSDQPQHF TGTGCCAGCAGTTTGCAGTCAGATCAGCCCCAGCATTTT
NA TRBJ1-2 NA TRBV7-2 CASSLPPVYGYTF TGTGCCAGCAGCTTACCCCCCGTCTATGGCTACACCTTC
NA TRBJ2-5 NA TRBV5-1 CASSLVPTARETQYF TGCGCCAGCAGCTTGGTACCTACGGCGAGGGAGACCCAGTACTTC
NA TRBJ1-6 NA TRBV4-1 CASSPGQVDSPLHF TGCGCCAGCAGCCCCGGACAAGTGGATTCACCCCTCCACTTT
NA TRBJ1-2 NA TRBV11-1 CASSLGAGDTLASTF TGTGCCAGCAGCTTAGGGGCAGGGGACACCTTGGCTTCCACCTTC
NA TRBJ2-7 NA TRBV2 CASSGDWGPYEQYF TGTGCCAGCAGTGGGGACTGGGGCCCCTACGAGCAGTACTTC
NA TRBJ2-1 NA TRBV6-4 CASRPQGGTPNEQFF TGTGCCAGCAGACCACAGGGGGGGACTCCCAATGAGCAGTTCTTC
NA TRBJ2-3 TRBD2 TRBV29-1 CSVWTSGRTDTQYF TGCAGCGTTTGGACTAGCGGGAGGACGGATACGCAGTATTTT
NA TRBJ1-4 TRBD1 TRBV4-1 CASSRARGANEKLFF TGCGCCAGCAGCCGGGCCAGGGGGGCTAATGAAAAACTGTTTTTT
NA TRBJ2-7 TRBD2 TRBV5-1 CASSLSGTSYEQYF TGCGCCAGCAGTCTTAGCGGGACTTCCTACGAGCAGTACTTC
NA TRBJ2-3 TRBD1 TRBV6-5 CASRGDRGLDTQYF TGTGCCAGCAGGGGGGACAGGGGGTTGGATACGCAGTATTTT
few TRBJ2-3 TRBD2 TRBV9 CASSVGGTSRIDTQYF TGTGCCAGCAGCGTAGGGGGGACTAGCCGGATCGATACGCAGTATTTT
few TRBJ2-3 NA TRBV11-2 CASSFAGSHTDTQYF TGTGCCAGCAGCTTCGCGGGAAGTCACACAGATACGCAGTATTTT
NA TRBJ1-5 TRBD1 TRBV15 CATSRVDRVLNQPQHF TGTGCCACCAGCAGAGTAGACAGGGTCTTGAATCAGCCCCAGCATTTT
NA TRBJ2-3 TRBD2 TRBV7-7 CASSSLAGDLLVERTDTQYF TGTGCTAGCAGCTCGCTAGCGGGGGACCTACTAGTGGAACGCACAGATACGCAGTATTTT